Presented here are 5 T cell receptor beta chains from one specimen sequenced in a study of T-cell reconstitution after alpha-beta-depleted transplantation in children. It was with unique molecular identifiers that the TCRbeta library was prepared. TCRdb recomputed calls from the PCR reads with MiXCR, one row per CDR3 protein. The data hold a few hundred thousand distinct CDR3 sequences, with over 20% observed a single time. The sample was PBMCs from the stem cell graft donor, taken from the stem cell graft. The receptors derive from a human donor who donated a stem cell graft to a child with acute myeloid leukemia.

This clonotype was seen many times. The rearrangement joins TRBV4-3 to TRBJ2-7, with a weak D call TRBD1 (5 bases). Trimming shortened V by 4 bases and J by 0 bases, and 10 bases separated the two germline ends. Looked up from germline, CDR1 is LGHNA and CDR2 is YSLEER. This CDR3 has 14 amino acids. CDR3 nucleotides: TGCGCCAGCAGCCGGGGCAGGGCCTCCTACGAGCAGTACTTC. This translates into CASSRGRASYEQYF.

The V call is TRBV5-1, the J call TRBJ2-7; no reliable D call. V was cut by 3 bases and J by 0 bases, with 16 bases left in between. CDR3 length: 16 amino acids. Germline V gene data show CDR1 as SGHRS and CDR2 as YFSETQ. DNA for the CDR3: TGCGCCAGCAGCTCTGCAGAGGCTCAAGTCTCCTACGAGCAGTACTTC. This gives the protein CASSSAEAQVSYEQYF.

This clonotype occurred a few times. This chain joins TRBV7-8 and TRBJ2-7, with D possibly matching TRBD1 (6 bases). The CDR3 consists of 13 residues. From germline, CDR1 is SGHVS and CDR2 FQNEAQ. V was trimmed by 4 bases and J by 3 bases, leaving 10 bases between them. The CDR3 nucleotides are TGTGCCAGCAGCTGGGACAACCGCTACGAGCAGTACTTC. Translation: CASSWDNRYEQYF.

This clonotype was found a few times. The J gene is TRBJ2-1, the V gene TRBV12-3 or TRBV12-4; 7 bases match TRBD2. V shed 6 bases and J 8 bases; nucleotides not matched to a gene: 10. The CDR3 loop spans 14 amino acids. CDR3: CASRASGMGDEQFF. The CDR3 region has the DNA TGTGCCAGCAGGGCGAGCGGGATGGGGGATGAGCAGTTCTTC.

This clonotype has only a few counts. V is TRBV7-6 and J is TRBJ2-3, with 13 bases fitting TRBD2. V was pared by 4 bases and J by 5 bases, with 6 bases of the junction left unmatched. This CDR3 has 16 amino acids. Germline CDR1 reads SGHVS; CDR2 reads FNYEAQ. In DNA, the CDR3 is TGTGCCAGCAGCTCGTGGACTAGCGGGGGCCTAGATACGCAGTATTTT. As protein: CASSSWTSGGLDTQYF.